These T cell receptor beta chains were read from a single sample in a study of blood T cells in healthy people across ages. TCRdb passed the 5' RACE reads through MiXCR, listing each CDR3 protein once. The table records 1 million or so distinct CDR3 sequences, around 25% of them present only once. In addition, the sample was reused for a study of T cells of mothers and their children.

Sequenced input: blood. The receptor set was obtained from a girl aged 2-10 years in good health. CDR3s include the opening cysteine and the closing phenylalanine or tryptophan. Each record gives: V gene, J gene, clone size, D gene, CDR3 protein, CDR3 DNA. A D gene is named only where the DNA matches it firmly. Only some rows state a clone size, as once, few, many or a class for expanded clones.

V gene: TRBV7-3
J gene: TRBJ2-3
clone size: .
D gene: .
CDR3 protein: CASSVRRHRMGAPDTQYF
CDR3 DNA: TGTGCCAGCAGCGTAAGGAGGCACAGGATGGGGGCCCCAGATACGCAGTATTTT

V gene: TRBV7-3
J gene: TRBJ2-7
clone size: .
D gene: TRBD2
CDR3 protein: CASSPRPPSSGTTYEQYF
CDR3 DNA: TGTGCCAGCAGCCCTCGCCCGCCGTCTAGCGGGACAACCTACGAGCAGTACTTC

V gene: TRBV27
J gene: TRBJ2-5
clone size: few
D gene: .
CDR3 protein: CASSLSRKWETQYF
CDR3 DNA: TGTGCCAGCAGTTTATCGAGGAAGTGGGAGACCCAGTACTTC

V gene: TRBV20-1
J gene: TRBJ1-3
clone size: .
D gene: .
CDR3 protein: CSARPGLGGNTIYF
CDR3 DNA: TGCAGTGCTAGACCAGGACTGGGCGGAAACACCATATATTTT

V gene: TRBV4-1
J gene: TRBJ2-5
clone size: .
D gene: .
CDR3 protein: CASSQTGTTYVQYF
CDR3 DNA: TGCGCCAGCAGCCAAACCGGGACAACCTACGTGCAGTACTTC

V gene: TRBV29-1
J gene: TRBJ2-5
clone size: few
D gene: TRBD1
CDR3 protein: CSGTGGIETQYF
CDR3 DNA: TGCAGCGGGACAGGGGGCATAGAGACCCAGTACTTC

V gene: TRBV5-5
J gene: TRBJ2-4
clone size: .
D gene: .
CDR3 protein: CASSFGTGGLLDIQYF
CDR3 DNA: TGTGCCAGCAGCTTCGGAACGGGGGGCCTTTTAGACATTCAGTACTTC

V gene: TRBV20-1
J gene: TRBJ2-5
clone size: once
D gene: .
CDR3 protein: CSATMWDNTQETQYF
CDR3 DNA: TGCAGTGCCACCATGTGGGACAACACCCAAGAGACCCAGTACTTC

V gene: TRBV5-6
J gene: TRBJ1-1
clone size: .
D gene: TRBD1
CDR3 protein: CASSWATGVYTEAFF
CDR3 DNA: TGTGCCAGCAGCTGGGCCACAGGGGTCTACACTGAAGCTTTCTTT

V gene: TRBV6-6
J gene: TRBJ2-5
clone size: .
D gene: .
CDR3 protein: CASGQVRRSGEETQYF
CDR3 DNA: TGTGCCAGCGGACAGGTCAGGAGGAGCGGGGAAGAGACCCAGTACTTC

V gene: TRBV19
J gene: TRBJ2-1
clone size: .
D gene: TRBD1
CDR3 protein: CASQLTGNSDEQFF
CDR3 DNA: TGTGCCAGTCAGCTGACAGGGAACAGCGATGAGCAGTTCTTC

V gene: TRBV30
J gene: TRBJ1-1
clone size: few
D gene: .
CDR3 protein: CASMEGGTEAFF
CDR3 DNA: TGTGCCTCAATGGAAGGGGGCACTGAAGCTTTCTTT

V gene: TRBV6-1
J gene: TRBJ1-1
clone size: .
D gene: .
CDR3 protein: CASSLNGLRGNAEAFF
CDR3 DNA: TGTGCCAGCAGTCTAAACGGGCTCCGGGGAAATGCTGAAGCTTTCTTT

V gene: TRBV11-2
J gene: TRBJ2-4
clone size: .
D gene: .
CDR3 protein: CASSLRFGGDWNIQYF
CDR3 DNA: TGTGCCAGCAGCTTAAGGTTTGGCGGGGATTGGAACATTCAGTACTTC